A selection of T cell receptor beta chains follows, all from one sample in a study of T cell repertoires in cytomegalovirus infection. TCRdb independently ran MiXCR on the reads; one entry per CDR3 protein. The sample lists under 350,000 distinct CDR3 sequences; around 10% were seen once. Sequencing was carried out using PBMCs. These receptors were obtained from a human donor in good health (CMV status not recorded). Some clones in this sample may be carry-over from other donors' samples. CDR3s include the opening cysteine and the closing phenylalanine or tryptophan. The D gene is left open where the match is weak. A clone size is listed for some rows: how often the clone was seen (once, few, many), or a class if it is expanded.

J gene,D gene,V gene,clone size,CDR3 length,CDR3 DNA,CDR3 protein
TRBJ2-2,NA,TRBV2,many,12,TGTGCCAGCAGAACGAACACCGGGGAGCTGTTTTTT,CASRTNTGELFF
TRBJ1-2,NA,TRBV20-1,NA,12,TGCAGTGCCCCGAGCGGGTTGTCTGGCTACACCTTC,CSAPSGLSGYTF
TRBJ1-5,NA,TRBV15,NA,13,TGTGCCACCAGCTATTCTAATGGACAGCCCCAGCATTTT,CATSYSNGQPQHF
TRBJ2-5,NA,TRBV20-1,NA,14,TGCAGTGCCCAACCGGGACGTAGCCAAGAGACCCAGTACTTC,CSAQPGRSQETQYF
TRBJ1-3,TRBD1,TRBV29-1,NA,15,TGCAGCGTGGACAAGACAGGGACAGCTGGAAACACCATATATTTT,CSVDKTGTAGNTIYF
TRBJ2-5,TRBD1,TRBV7-8,many,15,TGTGCCAGCAGCCCCCGGGACAGGAGAAAAGAGACCCAGTACTTC,CASSPRDRRKETQYF
TRBJ2-3,NA,TRBV12-3/TRBV12-4,NA,14,TGTGCCAGCAGTTTAGGACAGGTCGCAGATACGCAGTATTTT,CASSLGQVADTQYF
TRBJ1-1,NA,TRBV7-9,NA,13,TGTGCCAGCAGGCCGGGACAGAACACTGAAGCTTTCTTT,CASRPGQNTEAFF
TRBJ2-1,NA,TRBV20-1,many,16,TGCAGTGCTAGGGGCAGCGGGCGGACCTCCTACAATGAGCAGTTCTTC,CSARGSGRTSYNEQFF
TRBJ2-3,NA,TRBV6-6,many,14,TGTGCCAGCAGTTACATGGGGGCGGCAGATACGCAGTATTTT,CASSYMGAADTQYF
TRBJ2-2,NA,TRBV5-5,many,14,TGTGCCAGCAGCCCCGTCGCAGGCACCGGGGAGCTGTTTTTT,CASSPVAGTGELFF
TRBJ2-2,NA,TRBV7-9,many,15,TGTGCCAGCAGCTTAGCAGACCCGAACACCGGGGAGCTGTTTTTT,CASSLADPNTGELFF
TRBJ2-3,NA,TRBV28,NA,16,TGTGCCAGCAGTCCCCCCCCGGGATGGGGCACAGATACGCAGTATTTT,CASSPPPGWGTDTQYF
TRBJ2-5,NA,TRBV18,many,15,TGTGCCAGCTCACCATCCGCGACGGGGCAAGAGACCCAGTACTTC,CASSPSATGQETQYF
TRBJ2-1,NA,TRBV11-3,many,14,TGTGCCAGCAGCTTACAGGGCTCCTACAATGAGCAGTTCTTC,CASSLQGSYNEQFF
TRBJ2-1,NA,TRBV5-1,NA,12,TGCGCCAGCAGCTTGGGCCACAATGAGCAGTTCTTC,CASSLGHNEQFF
TRBJ2-2,NA,TRBV15,NA,14,TGTGCCTCCCGGGGGGCGGGTGGCACCGGGGAGCTGTTTTTT,CASRGAGGTGELFF
TRBJ1-5,NA,TRBV7-2,many,12,TGTGCCAGCAGCTCTAGGAACGAGCCCCAGCATTTT,CASSSRNEPQHF
TRBJ2-1,TRBD1,TRBV12-3/TRBV12-4,many,16,TGTGCCAGCAGGCCCCCCGGGACAGGGTGGGACAATGAGCAGTTCTTC,CASRPPGTGWDNEQFF
TRBJ2-7,TRBD1,TRBV19,many,14,TGTGCCAGTAGGTCCGGGACAGGGGCCTTCGAGCAGTACTTC,CASRSGTGAFEQYF
TRBJ2-7,NA,TRBV7-2,many,15,TGTGCCAGCAGTCCGGATTGGGGGGGGGGCTCCGAGCAGTACTTC,CASSPDWGGGSEQYF
TRBJ1-5,NA,TRBV7-2,many,15,TGTGCCAGCAGCCCCACCAGAAGTAGCAATCAGCCCCAGCATTTT,CASSPTRSSNQPQHF
TRBJ1-6,TRBD1,TRBV28,many,14,TGTGCCAGCAACGACGGGACAGCTAATTCACCCCTCCACTTT,CASNDGTANSPLHF
TRBJ1-2,TRBD1,TRBV12-3/TRBV12-4,many,15,TGTGCCAGCAGGTTCTCACAAGGGGGCACCTATGGCTACACCTTC,CASRFSQGGTYGYTF
TRBJ2-6,NA,TRBV11-2,many,14,TGTGCCAGCGGACTTTCGTCTGGGGCCAACGTCCTGACTTTC,CASGLSSGANVLTF
TRBJ2-1,NA,TRBV7-8,many,12,TGTGCCAGCAGCTTAGCTTTCGATGAGCAGTTCTTC,CASSLAFDEQFF
TRBJ1-3,NA,TRBV7-9,many,19,TGTGCCAGCCGTGGGGACGCAAGAAGAGGGCGGTTTTCTGGAAACACCATATATTTT,CASRGDARRGRFSGNTIYF
TRBJ1-2,NA,TRBV6-2/TRBV6-3,NA,12,TGTGCCAGCAGTTACGGCTTCGGTGGCTACACCTTC,CASSYGFGGYTF
TRBJ2-1,NA,TRBV7-9,many,14,TGTGCCAGCAGCTTAGAGGGGATATACAATGAGCAGTTCTTC,CASSLEGIYNEQFF
TRBJ2-1,NA,TRBV11-2,many,13,TGTGCCAGCAGCTTCAGGGGAGAGGGTGAGCAGTTCTTC,CASSFRGEGEQFF
TRBJ2-2,NA,TRBV11-2,many,14,TGTGCCAGCAGCTTAGATCAAGGAACCGGGGAGCTGTTTTTT,CASSLDQGTGELFF
TRBJ2-3,TRBD2,TRBV7-9,many,21,TGTGCCAGCAGCTCACAAGCCCCTATTGACGGGGGGTTTTTTAGCACAGATACGCAGTATTTT,CASSSQAPIDGGFFSTDTQYF
TRBJ1-2,NA,TRBV7-2,many,14,TGTGCCAGCAGCTTTACCGGGACGGACTATGGCTACACCTTC,CASSFTGTDYGYTF
TRBJ1-1,NA,TRBV6-2/TRBV6-3,NA,15,TGTGCCAGCAGTTATTGGGGGAATGGGAACACTGAAGCTTTCTTT,CASSYWGNGNTEAFF
TRBJ2-1,NA,TRBV6-2/TRBV6-3,many,16,TGTGCCAGCAGTTACTTACAGGCCAGCTCCTACAATGAGCAGTTCTTC,CASSYLQASSYNEQFF
TRBJ1-3,NA,TRBV7-2,many,17,TGTGCCAGCAGCTTAGCGGGGCGGATGAGCTCTGGAAACACCATATATTTT,CASSLAGRMSSGNTIYF
TRBJ2-5,TRBD1,TRBV28,many,11,TGTGCCAGCCACAGGGGTGAGACCCAGTACTTC,CASHRGETQYF
TRBJ2-1,TRBD2,TRBV5-1,many,14,TGCGCCAGCGCCCCCAGCGGGATTGGCAATGAGCAGTTCTTC,CASAPSGIGNEQFF
TRBJ2-1,TRBD2,TRBV29-1,NA,16,TGCAGCGTCGCCGGGACTAGCGGGGGGGCCTTCAATGAGCAGTTCTTC,CSVAGTSGGAFNEQFF
TRBJ2-2,NA,TRBV5-1,NA,16,TGCGCCAGCAGCTCCCGACAGAGAACGAACACCGGGGAGCTGTTTTTT,CASSSRQRTNTGELFF
TRBJ1-2,TRBD1,TRBV2,many,15,TGTGCCAGCAGTGTGAAACAGGGGGGAAACTATGGCTACACCTTC,CASSVKQGGNYGYTF
TRBJ1-1,NA,TRBV10-2,many,12,TGCGCCAGCACCGACATCCATCCGGAGGCTTTCTTT,CASTDIHPEAFF
TRBJ1-1,NA,TRBV5-1,NA,13,TGCGCCAGCAGCTCCGCGGAGAACACTGAAGCTTTCTTT,CASSSAENTEAFF
TRBJ2-5,TRBD2,TRBV7-2,many,17,TGTGCCAGCAGCCAAACTAGGAGCGGGGGGGCCGGGGAGACCCAGTACTTC,CASSQTRSGGAGETQYF
TRBJ2-7,TRBD2,TRBV7-9,many,14,TGTGCCAGCAGCCCGACTAGCGATCCCTACGAGCAGTACTTC,CASSPTSDPYEQYF
TRBJ2-7,TRBD1,TRBV7-9,many,15,TGTGCCAGCAGCTTACCGACAGGGGGGACCTACGAGCAGTACTTC,CASSLPTGGTYEQYF
TRBJ2-3,TRBD2,TRBV20-1,NA,14,TGCAGTGCCGCACCCGGGACTAGCGGGGAATTGCAGTATTTT,CSAAPGTSGELQYF
TRBJ1-4,NA,TRBV7-8,many,16,TGTGCCAGCAGCTTAGCGGAGGCAGAACATAATGAAAAACTGTTTTTT,CASSLAEAEHNEKLFF
TRBJ2-7,NA,TRBV28,many,15,TGTGCCAGCAGTTCCCCCGGCAGGGGAATCTACGAGCAGTACTTC,CASSSPGRGIYEQYF